The 27 T cell receptor beta chains below all came from one sample that was sequenced in a study of shared clonotypes between healthy human individuals. Sequencing used immunoSEQ multiplex PCR; TCRdb keeps in-frame clones, though not all of them. The sample records 300,000 to 400,000 clones, under 80% being singletons. The specimen was memory CD4+ T cells sorted from blood. Subset described: CD45RA-negative fraction. Receptors were obtained from a man between 25 and 39 years old in good health.

This clone was observed a few times. The CDR3 sequence is CASSSPRGGRDYNEQFF. CDR3 DNA: TGTGCCAGCAGCTCTCCCCGGGGCGGGAGGGATTACAATGAGCAGTTCTTC. The rearrangement joins TRBV11-1 to TRBJ2-1, with TRBD2 matching 9 bases. Per the germline V gene, CDR1 is SGHAT and CDR2 is FQDESV (reference sequence). The junction had 11 bases not matched to a gene; V was cut back by 4 bases and J by 4 bases. There are 17 residues in the CDR3.

V gene TRBV4-1 combines with J gene TRBJ2-3; 9 bases align to TRBD2. The CDR3 sequence is 16 residues long. Germline CDR1 MGHRA, CDR2 YSYEKL. Trimming took 6 bases from V and 6 from J; bases not matched to a gene: 13. CDR3 region: CASSKHIAGEADTQYF. The CDR3 DNA is TGCGCCAGCAGTAAACACATAGCGGGAGAGGCGGATACGCAGTATTTT.

This clone was detected only a few times. The rearrangement uses TRBV5-4 and TRBJ2-4; 8 bases are a match to TRBD2. J lost 5 bases, V lost 4 bases, and 8 bases had no gene match. The CDR3 covers 15 residues. The germline V gene encodes CDR1 SGHNT and CDR2 YYREEE (reference sequence). DNA for the CDR3: TGTGCCAGCAGCCAGCGGGGGAGTACCCAAAACATTCAGTACTTC. Protein sequence: CASSQRGSTQNIQYF.

As concerns this clone: The sample has other DNA sequences that encode this CDR3 too. This chain joins TRBV7-2 and TRBJ2-5, with unresolved D. V lost 0 bases and J lost 4, with 3 bases in between. Per the germline V gene, CDR1 is SGHTA and CDR2 is FQGNSA. The CDR3 is 12 amino acids. Here the CDR3 DNA reads TGTGCCAGCAGCTTAGCGGGAGAGACCCAGTACTTC. Translated: CASSLAGETQYF.

This clone has just one count. The chain carries TRBV18 and TRBJ2-7, with 9 nucleotides matching TRBD2. The CDR3 length is 18 residues. The V gene end was trimmed by 3 bases and the J gene end by 4 bases; junction bases not matched to a gene: 16. Germline V gene sequence: CDR1 KGHSH, CDR2 LQKENI. Here the CDR3 DNA reads TGTGCCAGCTCACCCGCCGCGGGAGGGCCTCGCGGGGGGTACGAGCAGTACTTC. Encoded protein: CASSPAAGGPRGGYEQYF.

The chain joins TRBV7-6 to TRBJ2-2; TRBD2 might be the D (6 bases). The V gene lost 4 bases and the J gene lost 0 bases, with 18 bases spanning the gap. CDR3 length equals 18 residues. The germline V gene encodes CDR1 SGHVS and CDR2 FNYEAQ. As DNA, the CDR3 is TGTGCCAGCAGCTCACATGGGGCGGGGAAAGCGAACACCGGGGAGCTGTTTTTT. It encodes CASSSHGAGKANTGELFF. Looking up the rest from reference TRBV7-6 and TRBJ2-2 gives the full variable domain: GAGVSQSPRYKVTKRGQDVALRCDPISGHVSLYWYRQALGQGPEFLTYFNYEAQQDKSGLPNDRFSAERPEGSISTLTIQRTEQRDSAMYRCASSSHGAGKANTGELFFGEGSRLTVL.

Remarks on this clone: A much larger clone sits a single nucleotide away, making a read error possible. Other DNA sequences in the same sample also yield this CDR3. The chain recombines TRBV6-1 with TRBJ1-1; D ambiguous. Deletions cut 5 bases from V and 4 bases from J, with 5 bases between. CDR3 length: 11 residues. Germline V gene data show CDR1 as MNHNS and CDR2 as SASEGT. The CDR3 reads CASSLGTEAFF. In nucleotides, the CDR3 is TGTGCCAGCAGTCTGGGCACTGAAGCTTTCTTT.

V is TRBV9 and J is TRBJ2-3, with a tentative D call TRBD1 (5 bases). Germline V gene lookup returns CDR1 SGDLS and CDR2 YYNGEE. Trimming pared 10 bases from V and 1 base from J, leaving 13 bases between. The CDR3 covers 13 residues. The CDR3 spells CASQGYGTDTQYF. The CDR3 region has the DNA TGTGCCTCGCAGGGCTACGGCACAGATACGCAGTATTTT.

The V call is TRBV2, the J call TRBJ2-7, with D possibly matching TRBD2 (7 bases). Trimming took 6 bases from V and 3 from J, leaving 15 bases between them. CDR3 length equals 14 residues. The germline V gene encodes CDR1 SNHLY and CDR2 FYNNEI. The CDR3 protein is CASRGGPGIYEQYF. The CDR3 DNA is TGTGCCAGCAGGGGGGGGCCGGGAATCTACGAGCAGTACTTC.

The CDR3 spells CATSRRTVDSNQPQHF. CDR3 sequence (DNA): TGTGCCACCAGCAGGCGGACAGTTGATAGCAATCAGCCCCAGCATTTT. The chain carries TRBV15 and TRBJ1-5; D possibly corresponds to TRBD1 (6 bases). Germline CDR1 reads LNHNV; CDR2 reads YYDKDF (reference sequence). V was clipped by 3 bases and J by 0 bases, with 12 bases between them. CDR3 size: 16 residues. Full variable domain (rest looked up from reference TRBV15 and TRBJ1-5): DAMVIQNPRYQVTQFGKPVTLSCSQTLNHNVMYWYQQKSSQAPKLLFHYYDKDFNNEADTPDNFQSRRPNTSFCFLDIRSPGLGDTAMYLCATSRRTVDSNQPQHFGDGTRLSIL.

To note about this clone: This CDR3 is also generated by other DNA sequences in the sample. The rearrangement joins TRBV10-2 to TRBJ2-7; perhaps TRBD2 as D (6 bases). This CDR3 has 13 residues. Looked up from germline, CDR1 is WSHSY and CDR2 is SAAADI. Trimming cost V 4 bases and J 0 bases, with 7 bases left between them. CDR3 in DNA: TGCGCCAGCAGTGGGGACTCCTCCTACGAGCAGTACTTC. This translates into CASSGDSSYEQYF.

The chain employs TRBV5-6 and TRBJ2-7, with TRBD1 as a possible D gene (5 bases). V shed 0 bases and J shed 3 bases, with 10 bases lying between them. The CDR3 loop spans 14 amino acids. Germline CDR1 and CDR2: SGHDT and YYEEEE. CDR3 in amino acids: CASSLGRVYYEQYF. The CDR3 DNA is TGTGCCAGCAGCTTGGGCAGGGTGTACTACGAGCAGTACTTC.

V and J are TRBV29-1 and TRBJ2-2; D is perhaps TRBD1 (6 bases). CDR3 length: 12 amino acids. Trimming cost V 6 bases and J 5 bases, with 10 bases left between them. Looked up from germline, CDR1 is SQVTM and CDR2 is ANQGSEA. CDR3 in DNA: TGCAGCGTGCGAGACAGGACCGGGGAGCTGTTTTTT. Its protein product is CSVRDRTGELFF.

This chain links TRBV11-2 with TRBJ2-3; 13 bases agree with TRBD2. CDR1 is SGHAT and CDR2 is FQNNGV in the germline V gene. With V trimmed by 2 bases and J by 1 base, 9 bases remained unmatched. CDR3 size: 19 residues. The CDR3 spells CASSLIGGLAGPRTDTQYF. For the CDR3, the DNA is TGTGCCAGCAGCTTAATAGGGGGACTAGCGGGACCTCGCACAGATACGCAGTATTTT.

The V call is TRBV5-1, the J call TRBJ2-1, with 8 positions matching TRBD2. The CDR3 consists of 15 residues. Per the germline V gene, CDR1 is SGHRS and CDR2 is YFSETQ. Trimming at V came to 1 base and at J to 6 bases, leaving 6 bases not matched to a gene. The CDR3 nucleotides read TGCGCCAGCAGCTTGAATCCGGGACTAGTCAATGAGCAGTTCTTC. Its translation is CASSLNPGLVNEQFF.

V and J are TRBV6-1 and TRBJ2-1; 11 bases agree with TRBD1. Per the germline V gene, CDR1 is MNHNS and CDR2 is SASEGT. Unmatched junction bases numbered 3, after V lost 6 bases and J lost 5 bases. The CDR3 runs 14 residues. The CDR3 region has the DNA TGTGCCAGCAGCCGGGACAGGGGGGACAATGAGCAGTTCTTC. Translation gives CASSRDRGDNEQFF.

This chain joins TRBV6-5 and TRBJ2-3; 9 nucleotides match TRBD2. V gave up 5 bases and J gave up 5 bases; unmatched junction bases: 5. The length of the CDR3 is 14 residues. Germline V CDR1 and CDR2: MNHEY, SVGAGI. Here the CDR3 DNA reads TGTGCCAGCAGTAACTTGCGGGGGGGAGATACGCAGTATTTT. Translating gives CASSNLRGGDTQYF.

The rearrangement uses TRBV19 and TRBJ1-5; 12 nucleotides line up with TRBD1. The CDR3 is made up of 15 amino acids. Germline CDR1 LNHDA, CDR2 SQIVND (reference sequence). Trimming cost V 4 bases and J 9 bases; bases outside gene matches: 7. Here the CDR3 reads CASSSGTGGVLPQHF. The CDR3 bases are TGTGCCAGTAGTAGTGGGACAGGGGGCGTTCTGCCCCAGCATTTT.

This chain links TRBV2 with TRBJ1-5; the D is unclear. The V end was cut by 4 bases, the J end by 5 bases, with 12 bases between. Germline values: CDR1 SNHLY, CDR2 FYNNEI. The CDR3 length is 14 residues. The CDR3 reads CASSVLLADQPQHF. The CDR3 nucleotides are TGTGCCAGCAGTGTTTTGCTGGCGGATCAGCCCCAGCATTTT.

V is TRBV7-9 and J is TRBJ2-7; 10 nucleotides align to TRBD2. CDR1 SEHNR and CDR2 FQNEAQ come from the germline V gene (reference sequence). This CDR3 region has 17 residues. The V gene end was trimmed by 0 bases and the J gene end by 2 bases; junction bases not matched to a gene: 7. The CDR3 region is CASSLAGGLAGAYEQYF. In DNA, the CDR3 is TGTGCCAGCAGCTTAGCGGGGGGGCTAGCGGGAGCCTACGAGCAGTACTTC.

The CDR3 is CASSRLTLRNEQFF. CDR3 DNA: TGTGCCAGCTCCCGACTCACCCTAAGGAATGAGCAGTTCTTC. The V and J genes are TRBV5-8 and TRBJ2-1; D unresolved. Germline CDR1 is SGHTS and CDR2 is YDEGEE. This CDR3 contains 14 residues. Trimming shortened V by 7 bases and J by 7 bases, and 18 bases separated the two germline ends. Full variable domain (outside the CDR3, taken from reference TRBV5-8 and TRBJ2-1): EAGVTQSPTHLIKTRGQQATLRCSPISGHTSVYWYQQALGLGLQFLLWYDEGEERNRGNFPPRFSGRQFPNYSSELNVNALELEDSALYLCASSRLTLRNEQFFGPGTRLTVL.

The rearrangement links TRBV6-1 to TRBJ2-7; 10 nucleotides align to TRBD1. CDR1 and CDR2 (germline): MNHNS, SASEGT. The CDR3 runs 14 residues. Losses at the gene ends were 6 bases for V and 2 bases for J; bases not matched to a gene: 4. CDR3 loop: CASSKDRGAYEQYF. Written as DNA, the CDR3 is TGTGCCAGCAGCAAGGACAGGGGGGCCTACGAGCAGTACTTC.

The chain recombines TRBV7-6 with TRBJ2-2; a possible D gene is TRBD1 (5 bases). The CDR3 runs to 13 residues. V was shortened by 6 bases and J by 6 bases, with 11 bases between the two germline ends. Germline V gene lookup returns CDR1 SGHVS and CDR2 FNYEAQ. The chain's CDR3 is CASSRQSSGELFF. CDR3 DNA: TGTGCCAGCAGTAGACAGTCCTCCGGGGAGCTGTTTTTT.

The rearrangement uses TRBV5-1 and TRBJ2-3, with D unclear. The germline CDR1 and CDR2 sequences are SGHRS and YFSETQ. Trimming cost V 0 bases and J 0 bases, with 17 bases left between them. This CDR3 has 18 amino acids. CDR3 region: CASSLARGASSSTDTQYF. CDR3 DNA: TGCGCCAGCAGCTTGGCTCGCGGCGCTTCTTCTAGCACAGATACGCAGTATTTT.

This clone came up once. The J gene is TRBJ2-5, the V gene TRBV20-1; D ambiguous. The CDR3 extends over 10 amino acids. CDR1 and CDR2 (germline): DFQATT, SNEGSKA (reference sequence). V lost 6 bases to trimming and J lost 3 bases, with 5 bases between them. The CDR3 spells CSANEETQYF. CDR3 nucleotides: TGCAGTGCGAACGAAGAGACCCAGTACTTC.

The rearrangement uses TRBV6-5 and TRBJ2-7; D gene uncertain. Germline CDR1 reads MNHEY; CDR2 reads SVGAGI. The CDR3 totals 14 residues. V shed 3 bases and J shed 4 bases, with 13 bases lying between them. The CDR3 is CASSYSDGTYEQYF. Here the CDR3 DNA reads TGTGCCAGCAGTTATAGTGACGGAACTTACGAGCAGTACTTC.

This clone was observed a few times. The chain links TRBV30 to TRBJ2-3; 11 positions match TRBD2. Germline lookup yields CDR1 GTSNPN and CDR2 SVGIG (reference sequence). V trimming: 2 bases; J trimming: 0 bases; junction bases outside the gene matches: 13. The CDR3 runs 19 residues. The CDR3 region is CAWSIGLAGGPRSTDTQYF. The CDR3 DNA reads TGTGCCTGGAGTATAGGGCTAGCGGGAGGACCAAGGAGCACAGATACGCAGTATTTT.